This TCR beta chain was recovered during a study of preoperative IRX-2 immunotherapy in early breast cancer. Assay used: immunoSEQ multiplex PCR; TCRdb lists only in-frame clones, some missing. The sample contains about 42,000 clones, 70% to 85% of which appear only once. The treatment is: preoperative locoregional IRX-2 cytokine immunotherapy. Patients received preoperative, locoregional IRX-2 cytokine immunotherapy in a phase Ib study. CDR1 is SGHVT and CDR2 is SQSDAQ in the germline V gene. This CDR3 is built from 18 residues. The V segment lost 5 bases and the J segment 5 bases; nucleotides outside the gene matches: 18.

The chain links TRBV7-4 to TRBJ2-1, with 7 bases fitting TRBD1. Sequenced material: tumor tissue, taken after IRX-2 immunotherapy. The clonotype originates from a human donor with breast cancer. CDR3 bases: TGTGCCAGCAGCACCCGAGGATTTACAGGGGCGCCAAACAATGAGCAGTTCTTC. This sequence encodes CASSTRGFTGAPNNEQFF.